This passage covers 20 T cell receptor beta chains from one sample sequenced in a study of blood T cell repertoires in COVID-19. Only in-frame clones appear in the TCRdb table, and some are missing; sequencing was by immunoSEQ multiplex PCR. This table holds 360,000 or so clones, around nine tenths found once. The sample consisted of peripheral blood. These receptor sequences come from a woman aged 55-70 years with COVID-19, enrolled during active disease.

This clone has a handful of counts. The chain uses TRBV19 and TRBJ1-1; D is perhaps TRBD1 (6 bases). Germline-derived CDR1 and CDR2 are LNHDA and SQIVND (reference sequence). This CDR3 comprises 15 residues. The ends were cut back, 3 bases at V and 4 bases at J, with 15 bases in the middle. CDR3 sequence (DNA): TGTGCCAGTAGTATTGAGGGGGGGGTCGTCACTGAAGCTTTCTTT. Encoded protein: CASSIEGGVVTEAFF.

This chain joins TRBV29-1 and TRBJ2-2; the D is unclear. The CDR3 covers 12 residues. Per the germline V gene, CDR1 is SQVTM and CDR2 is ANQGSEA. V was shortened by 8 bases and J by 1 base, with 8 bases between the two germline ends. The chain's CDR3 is CSYSGNTGELFF. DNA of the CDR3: TGCAGCTACTCCGGGAACACCGGGGAGCTGTTTTTT.

The CDR3 reads CASSSLARDSEAFF. The DNA of the CDR3 is TGTGCCAGCAGCTCTCTGGCCCGGGACTCTGAAGCTTTCTTT. This chain uses TRBV7-3 with TRBJ1-1; D possibly corresponds to TRBD1 (5 bases). Germline CDR1 SGHTA, CDR2 FQGTGA. This CDR3 is 14 amino acids long. The germline V and J ends were trimmed by 4 bases and 6 bases, with 15 bases remaining between them.

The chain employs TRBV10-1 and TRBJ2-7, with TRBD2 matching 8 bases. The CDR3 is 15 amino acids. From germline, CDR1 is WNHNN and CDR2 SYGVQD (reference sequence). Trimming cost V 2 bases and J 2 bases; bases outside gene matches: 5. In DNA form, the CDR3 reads TGCGCCAGCAGTGAGGTTGCGGGGGGCGCCTACGAGCAGTACTTC. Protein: CASSEVAGGAYEQYF.

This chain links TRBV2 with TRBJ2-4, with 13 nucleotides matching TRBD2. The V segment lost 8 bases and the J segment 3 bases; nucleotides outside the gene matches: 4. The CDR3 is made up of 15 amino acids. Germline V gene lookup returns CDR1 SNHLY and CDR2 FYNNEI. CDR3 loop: CASGGLAGVKNIQYF. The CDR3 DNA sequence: TGTGCCAGCGGCGGACTAGCGGGGGTCAAAAACATTCAGTACTTC.

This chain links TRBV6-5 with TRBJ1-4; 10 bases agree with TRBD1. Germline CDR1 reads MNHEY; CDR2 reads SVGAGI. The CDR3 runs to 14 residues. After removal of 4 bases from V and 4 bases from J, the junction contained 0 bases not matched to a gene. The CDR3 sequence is CASSWTGGNEKLFF. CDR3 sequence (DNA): TGTGCCAGCAGTTGGACAGGGGGTAATGAAAAACTGTTTTTT.

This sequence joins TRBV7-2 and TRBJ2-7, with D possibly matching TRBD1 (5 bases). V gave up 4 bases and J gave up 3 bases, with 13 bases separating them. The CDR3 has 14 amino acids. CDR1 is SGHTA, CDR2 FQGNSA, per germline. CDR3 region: CASSSQGRLYEQYF. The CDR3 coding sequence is TGTGCCAGCAGCTCCCAGGGCCGTCTCTACGAGCAGTACTTC.

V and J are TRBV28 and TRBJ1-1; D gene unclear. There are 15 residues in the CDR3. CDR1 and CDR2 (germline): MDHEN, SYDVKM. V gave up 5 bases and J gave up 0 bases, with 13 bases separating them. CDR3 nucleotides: TGTGCCAGCAGTGGTCCGAGAGCCCTGAACACTGAAGCTTTCTTT. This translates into CASSGPRALNTEAFF.

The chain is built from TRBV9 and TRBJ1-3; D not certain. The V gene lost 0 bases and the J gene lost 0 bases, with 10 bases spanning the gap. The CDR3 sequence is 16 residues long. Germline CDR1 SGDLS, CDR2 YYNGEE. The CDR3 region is CASSVEQVLSGNTIYF. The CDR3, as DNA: TGTGCCAGCAGCGTAGAACAAGTTCTCTCTGGAAACACCATATATTTT.

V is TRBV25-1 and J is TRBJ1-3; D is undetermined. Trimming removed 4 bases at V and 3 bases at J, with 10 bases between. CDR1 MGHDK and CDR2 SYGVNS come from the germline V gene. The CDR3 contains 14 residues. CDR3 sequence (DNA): TGTGCCAGCAGTGGAACGCGCTATGGAAACACCATATATTTT. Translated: CASSGTRYGNTIYF.

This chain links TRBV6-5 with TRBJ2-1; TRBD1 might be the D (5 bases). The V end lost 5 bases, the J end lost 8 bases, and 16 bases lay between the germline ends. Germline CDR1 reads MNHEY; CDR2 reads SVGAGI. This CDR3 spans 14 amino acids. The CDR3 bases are TGTGCCAGCAGTCGCGTGGCAGGGTGGCATGAGCAGTTCTTC. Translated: CASSRVAGWHEQFF.

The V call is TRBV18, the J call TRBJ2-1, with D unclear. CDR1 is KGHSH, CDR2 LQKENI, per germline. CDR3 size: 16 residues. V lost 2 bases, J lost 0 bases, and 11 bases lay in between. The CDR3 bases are TGTGCCAGCTCACCATTCGTCTTTAGCTCCTACAATGAGCAGTTCTTC. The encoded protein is CASSPFVFSSYNEQFF.

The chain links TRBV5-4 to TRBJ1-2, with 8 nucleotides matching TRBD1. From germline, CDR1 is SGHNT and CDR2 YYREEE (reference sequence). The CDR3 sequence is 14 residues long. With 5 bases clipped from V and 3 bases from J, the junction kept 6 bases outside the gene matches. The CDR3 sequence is CASSSGTGDYGYTF. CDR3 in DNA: TGTGCCAGCAGTTCCGGGACAGGAGACTATGGCTACACCTTC. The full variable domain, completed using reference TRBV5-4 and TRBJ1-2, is ETGVTQSPTHLIKTRGQQVTLRCSSQSGHNTVSWYQQALGQGPQFIFQYYREEENGRGNFPPRFSGLQFPNYSSELNVNALELDDSALYLCASSSGTGDYGYTFGSGTRLTVV.

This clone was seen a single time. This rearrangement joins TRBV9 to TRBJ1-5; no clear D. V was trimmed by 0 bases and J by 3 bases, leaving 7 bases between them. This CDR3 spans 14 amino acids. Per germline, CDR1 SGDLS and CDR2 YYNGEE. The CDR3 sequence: CASSVGAVNQPQHF. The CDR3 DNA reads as TGTGCCAGCAGCGTAGGGGCAGTCAATCAGCCCCAGCATTTT.

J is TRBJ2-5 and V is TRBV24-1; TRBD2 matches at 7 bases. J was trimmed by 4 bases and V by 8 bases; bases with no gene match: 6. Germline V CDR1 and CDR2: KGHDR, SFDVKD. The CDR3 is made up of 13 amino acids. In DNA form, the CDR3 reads TGTGCCACCATCACAGCGGGGATAGAGACCCAGTACTTC. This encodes CATITAGIETQYF.

The CDR3 is CASTASGGPSGEQFF. The DNA for the CDR3 is TGCGCCAGCACCGCTAGCGGGGGCCCCTCAGGCGAGCAGTTCTTC. V usage is TRBV5-1 and J usage is TRBJ2-1; 10 bases are shared with TRBD2. V shed 6 bases, J shed 10 bases, and the junction held 13 bases outside the gene matches. Per germline, CDR1 SGHRS and CDR2 YFSETQ. This CDR3 region has 15 residues.

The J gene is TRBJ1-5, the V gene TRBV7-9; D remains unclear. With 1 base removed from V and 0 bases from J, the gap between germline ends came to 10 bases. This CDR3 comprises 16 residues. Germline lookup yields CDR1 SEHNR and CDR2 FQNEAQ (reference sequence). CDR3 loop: CASSLGAGDSNQPQHF. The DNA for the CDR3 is TGTGCCAGCAGCTTAGGCGCCGGAGATAGCAATCAGCCCCAGCATTTT.

The CDR3 DNA reads TGTGCCAGCAGTGGGCCTGGGACTAGTCCCTTGAGTGAGCAGTTCTTC. It is translated as CASSGPGTSPLSEQFF. The chain couples TRBV6-1 to TRBJ2-1; 8 nucleotides agree with TRBD2. The CDR3 is 16 residues long. Germline lookup yields CDR1 MNHNS and CDR2 SASEGT. J was trimmed by 9 bases and V by 4 bases; bases with no gene match: 14.

DNA for the CDR3: TGTGCCAGCAGCCAATCCCTAGCAACTAATGAAAAACTGTTTTTT. This sequence encodes CASSQSLATNEKLFF. V is TRBV16 and J is TRBJ1-4; D not resolved. The V gene lost 0 bases and the J gene lost 0 bases, with 5 bases spanning the gap. The CDR3 is 15 residues long. The V gene's germline CDR1 is KGHSY and CDR2 FQNENV.

For the CDR3, the DNA is TGTGCCAGCAGCTCACAGGGTTGGGGCACTGAAGCTTTCTTT. This codes for CASSSQGWGTEAFF. The rearrangement uses TRBV7-8 and TRBJ1-1; possibly TRBD1 for D (6 bases). V lost 4 bases to trimming and J lost 4 bases, with 13 bases between them. Germline CDR1 reads SGHVS; CDR2 reads FQNEAQ. The CDR3 length is 14 residues.